The clone carrying this TCR delta chain has more than one count but fewer than ten. TCRdb's entry gives the protein of a much larger clone, which mismatches this DNA's translation at residue 10, likely from a read error; the protein reported here is translated from the DNA. J lost 0 bases, V lost 4 bases, and 31 bases had no gene match. Germline assignment: CDR1 TVYSNPD and CDR2 GDNSRS (reference sequence). CDR3 length: 23 amino acids. This sample is part of a study of γδ T cells in repeated Plasmodium falciparum infection. Flow sorting of PBMC yielded separate Vgamma9/Vdelta2+ and Vdelta2-negative gammadelta T cell populations for bulk repertoire analysis. TCRdb fed the multiplex PCR reads to CATT. Of roughly 50,000 delta-chain clones listed, around 1.6% are singletons.

Material for sequencing was gamma-delta T cells from blood. The sequence was collected from a pool of human donors (malaria-infected and uninfected, not separated). This rearrangement joins TRDV3 to TRDJ1; 11 bases agree with TRDD3. In the absence of a J gene in TCRdb, the DNA was matched to germline to assign it here. DNA of the CDR3: TGTGCCTCTACTGAAGGCCTTCCTACACAGTGGGGGATACGCTTTCAGAACACCGATAAACTCATCTTT. Encoded protein: CASTEGLPTQWGIRFQNTDKLIF.